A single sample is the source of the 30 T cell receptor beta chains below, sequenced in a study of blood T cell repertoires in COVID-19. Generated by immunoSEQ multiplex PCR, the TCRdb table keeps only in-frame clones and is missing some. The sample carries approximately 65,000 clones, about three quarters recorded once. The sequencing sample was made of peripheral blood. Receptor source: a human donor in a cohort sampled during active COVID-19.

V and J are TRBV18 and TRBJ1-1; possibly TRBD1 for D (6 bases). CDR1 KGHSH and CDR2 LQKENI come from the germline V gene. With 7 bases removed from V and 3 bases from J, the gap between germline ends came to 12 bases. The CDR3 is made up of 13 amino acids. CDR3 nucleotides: TGTGCCAGCTTGGAGGGGGGGGACACTGAAGCTTTCTTT. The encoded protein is CASLEGGDTEAFF.

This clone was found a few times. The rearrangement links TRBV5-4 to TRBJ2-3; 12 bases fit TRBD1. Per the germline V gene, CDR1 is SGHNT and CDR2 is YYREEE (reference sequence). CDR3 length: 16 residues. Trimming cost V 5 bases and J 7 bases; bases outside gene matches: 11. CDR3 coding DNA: TGTGCCAGCAGAGCCGCCGGGACAGGGGGCGGGTATACGCAGTATTTT. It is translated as CASRAAGTGGGYTQYF.

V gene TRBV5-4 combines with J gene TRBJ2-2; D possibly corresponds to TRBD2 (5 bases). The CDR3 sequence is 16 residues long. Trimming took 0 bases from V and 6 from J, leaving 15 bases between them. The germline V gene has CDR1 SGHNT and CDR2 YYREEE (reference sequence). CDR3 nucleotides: TGTGCCAGCAGCTTGGCGCCCAGCGGCCAGGCCGGGGAGCTGTTTTTT. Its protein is CASSLAPSGQAGELFF.

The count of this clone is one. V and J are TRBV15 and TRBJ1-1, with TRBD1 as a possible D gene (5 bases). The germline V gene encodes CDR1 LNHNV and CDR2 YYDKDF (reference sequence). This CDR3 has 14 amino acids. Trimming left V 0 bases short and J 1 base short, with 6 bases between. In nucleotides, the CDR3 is TGTGCCACCAGCAGAGAAGGACAGAACACTGAAGCTTTCTTT. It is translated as CATSREGQNTEAFF.

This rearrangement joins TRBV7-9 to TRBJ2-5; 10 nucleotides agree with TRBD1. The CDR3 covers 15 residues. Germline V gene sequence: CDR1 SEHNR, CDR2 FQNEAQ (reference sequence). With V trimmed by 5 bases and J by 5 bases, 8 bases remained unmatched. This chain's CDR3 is CASSPWTGGRETQYF. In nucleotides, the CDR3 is TGTGCCAGCAGCCCCTGGACAGGGGGAAGGGAGACCCAGTACTTC.

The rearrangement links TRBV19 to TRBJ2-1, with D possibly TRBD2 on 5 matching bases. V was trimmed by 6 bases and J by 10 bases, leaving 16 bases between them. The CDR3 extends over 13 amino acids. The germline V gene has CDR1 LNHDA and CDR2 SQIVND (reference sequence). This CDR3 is CASSRTRGGEQFF. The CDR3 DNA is TGTGCCAGTAGCCGGACCAGAGGAGGCGAGCAGTTCTTC.

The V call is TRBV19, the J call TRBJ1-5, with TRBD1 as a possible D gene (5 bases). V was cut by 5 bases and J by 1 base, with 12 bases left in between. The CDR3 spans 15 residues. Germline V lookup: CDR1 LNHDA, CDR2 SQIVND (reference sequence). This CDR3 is CASSRVRQSNQPQHF. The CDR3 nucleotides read TGTGCCAGTAGTCGTGTGAGACAGAGCAATCAGCCCCAGCATTTT.

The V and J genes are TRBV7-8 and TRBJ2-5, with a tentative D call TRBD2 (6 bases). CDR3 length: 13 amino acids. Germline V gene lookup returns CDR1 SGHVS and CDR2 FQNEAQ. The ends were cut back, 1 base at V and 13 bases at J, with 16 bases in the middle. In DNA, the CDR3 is TGTGCCAGCAGCTTAGGCAGTAGGGGACTCCCGTACTTC. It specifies CASSLGSRGLPYF.

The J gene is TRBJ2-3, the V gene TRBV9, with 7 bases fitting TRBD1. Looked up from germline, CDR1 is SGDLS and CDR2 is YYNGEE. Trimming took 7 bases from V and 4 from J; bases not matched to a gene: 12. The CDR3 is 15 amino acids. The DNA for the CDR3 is TGTGCCAGCCAGGTGGGACAGAATCGCGCAGATACGCAGTATTTT. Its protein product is CASQVGQNRADTQYF.

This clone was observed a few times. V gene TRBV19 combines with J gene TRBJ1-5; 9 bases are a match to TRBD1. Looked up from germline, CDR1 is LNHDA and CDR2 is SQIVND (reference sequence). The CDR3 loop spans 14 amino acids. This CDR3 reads CASTGTGSNQPQHF. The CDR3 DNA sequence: TGTGCAAGCACCGGGACAGGGAGCAATCAGCCCCAGCATTTT.

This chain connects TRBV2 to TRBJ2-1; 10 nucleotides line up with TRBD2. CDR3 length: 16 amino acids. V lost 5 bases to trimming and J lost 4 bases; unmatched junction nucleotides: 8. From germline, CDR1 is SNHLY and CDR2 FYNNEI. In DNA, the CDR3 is TGTGCCAGCAGTACGCGAGCGGGGGGGGTTTACAATGAGCAGTTCTTC. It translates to CASSTRAGGVYNEQFF.

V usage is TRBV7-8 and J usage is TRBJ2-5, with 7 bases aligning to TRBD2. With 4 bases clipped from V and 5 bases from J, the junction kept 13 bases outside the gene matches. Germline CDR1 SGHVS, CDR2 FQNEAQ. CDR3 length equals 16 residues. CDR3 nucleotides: TGTGCCAGCAGCTCCTCGGGACTCCTCGGGAGGGAGACCCAGTACTTC. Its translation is CASSSSGLLGRETQYF.

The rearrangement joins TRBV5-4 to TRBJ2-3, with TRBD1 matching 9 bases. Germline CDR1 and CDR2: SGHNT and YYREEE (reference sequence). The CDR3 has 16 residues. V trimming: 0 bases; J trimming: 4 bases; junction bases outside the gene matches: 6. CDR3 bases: TGTGCCAGCAGCTTGGCGGGGGACAGGGAGGCAGATACGCAGTATTTT. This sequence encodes CASSLAGDREADTQYF.

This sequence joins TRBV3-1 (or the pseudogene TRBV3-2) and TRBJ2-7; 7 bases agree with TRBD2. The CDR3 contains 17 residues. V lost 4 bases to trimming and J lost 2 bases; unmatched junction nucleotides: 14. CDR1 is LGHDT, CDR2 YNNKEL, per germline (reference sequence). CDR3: CASSLLGSASGTYEQYF. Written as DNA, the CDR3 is TGTGCCAGCAGCCTACTGGGGTCTGCTAGCGGAACCTACGAGCAGTACTTC.

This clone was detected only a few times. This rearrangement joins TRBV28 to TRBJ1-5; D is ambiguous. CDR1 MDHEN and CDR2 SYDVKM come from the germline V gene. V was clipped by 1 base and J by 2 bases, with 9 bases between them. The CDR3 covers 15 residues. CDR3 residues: CASSLFARGNQPQHF. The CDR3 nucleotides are TGTGCCAGCAGTTTATTTGCTCGAGGCAATCAGCCCCAGCATTTT.

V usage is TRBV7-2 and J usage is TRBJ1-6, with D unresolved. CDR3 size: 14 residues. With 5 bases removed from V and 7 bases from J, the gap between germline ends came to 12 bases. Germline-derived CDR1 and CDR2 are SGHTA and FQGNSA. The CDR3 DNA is TGTGCCAGCAGCCTCGAGGTTGAAAATTCACCCCTCCACTTT. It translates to CASSLEVENSPLHF. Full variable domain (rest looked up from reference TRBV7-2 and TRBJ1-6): GAGVSQSPSNKVTEKGKDVELRCDPISGHTALYWYRQSLGQGLEFLIYFQGNSAPDKSGLPSDRFSAERTGGSVSTLTIQRTQQEDSAVYLCASSLEVENSPLHFGNGTRLTVT.

CDR3 sequence reads: CASSYTGGVQPQHF. For the CDR3, the DNA is TGTGCCAGCAGCTATACCGGGGGGGTTCAGCCCCAGCATTTT. The rearrangement joins TRBV6-2 or TRBV6-3 to TRBJ1-5; D is perhaps TRBD1 (5 bases). The germline V gene encodes CDR1 MNHEY and CDR2 SVGEGT. This CDR3 region has 14 residues. V lost 6 bases and J lost 6, with 15 bases in between.

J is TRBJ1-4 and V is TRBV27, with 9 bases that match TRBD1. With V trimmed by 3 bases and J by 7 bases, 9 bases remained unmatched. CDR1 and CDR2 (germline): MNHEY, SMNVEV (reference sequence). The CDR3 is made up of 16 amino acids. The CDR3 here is CASSFYGQGRSEKLFF. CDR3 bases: TGTGCCAGCAGTTTCTACGGACAGGGGAGGAGTGAAAAACTGTTTTTT.

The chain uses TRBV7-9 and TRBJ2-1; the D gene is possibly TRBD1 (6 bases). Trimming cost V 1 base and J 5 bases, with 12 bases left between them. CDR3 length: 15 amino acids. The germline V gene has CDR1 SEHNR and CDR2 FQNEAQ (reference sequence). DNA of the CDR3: TGTGCCAGCAGCTTAGGGGGGCGCAACCACAATGAGCAGTTCTTC. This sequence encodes CASSLGGRNHNEQFF.

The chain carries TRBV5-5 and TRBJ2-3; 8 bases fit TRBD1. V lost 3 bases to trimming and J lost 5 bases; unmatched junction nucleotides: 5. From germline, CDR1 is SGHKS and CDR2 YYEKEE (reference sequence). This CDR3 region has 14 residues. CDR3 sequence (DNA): TGTGCCAGCAGCTGGACAGGGTTTAAAGATACGCAGTATTTT. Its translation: CASSWTGFKDTQYF.

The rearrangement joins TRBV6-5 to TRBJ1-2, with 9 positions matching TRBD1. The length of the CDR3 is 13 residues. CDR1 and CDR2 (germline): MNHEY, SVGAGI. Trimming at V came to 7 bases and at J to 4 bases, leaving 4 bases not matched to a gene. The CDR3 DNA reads TGTGCCAGCAAGATACAGGGGGCCTATGGCTACACCTTC. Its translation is CASKIQGAYGYTF.

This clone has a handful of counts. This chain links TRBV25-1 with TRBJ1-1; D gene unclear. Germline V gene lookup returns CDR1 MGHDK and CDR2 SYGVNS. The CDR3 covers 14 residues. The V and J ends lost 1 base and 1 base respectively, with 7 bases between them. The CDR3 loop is CASSEFGQNTEAFF. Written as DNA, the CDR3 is TGTGCCAGCAGTGAATTCGGTCAGAACACTGAAGCTTTCTTT.

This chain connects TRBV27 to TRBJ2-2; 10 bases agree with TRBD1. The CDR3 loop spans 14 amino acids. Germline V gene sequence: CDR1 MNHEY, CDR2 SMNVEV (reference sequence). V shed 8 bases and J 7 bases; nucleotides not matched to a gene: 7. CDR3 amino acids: CASARDRGDGELFF. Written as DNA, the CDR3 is TGTGCCAGCGCCCGGGACAGGGGTGACGGGGAGCTGTTTTTT.

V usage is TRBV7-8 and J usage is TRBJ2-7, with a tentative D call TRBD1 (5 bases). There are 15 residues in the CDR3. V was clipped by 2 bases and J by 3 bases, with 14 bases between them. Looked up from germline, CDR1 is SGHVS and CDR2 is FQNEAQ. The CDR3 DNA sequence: TGTGCCAGCAGCTTAACGCAGGGCAGTCACTACGAGCAGTACTTC. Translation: CASSLTQGSHYEQYF.

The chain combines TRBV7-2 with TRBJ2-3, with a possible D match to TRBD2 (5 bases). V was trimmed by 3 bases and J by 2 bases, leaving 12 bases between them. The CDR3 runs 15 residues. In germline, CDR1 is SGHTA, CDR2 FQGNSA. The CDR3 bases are TGTGCCAGCAGCTTGCGTAGCGACTTCACAGATACGCAGTATTTT. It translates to CASSLRSDFTDTQYF.

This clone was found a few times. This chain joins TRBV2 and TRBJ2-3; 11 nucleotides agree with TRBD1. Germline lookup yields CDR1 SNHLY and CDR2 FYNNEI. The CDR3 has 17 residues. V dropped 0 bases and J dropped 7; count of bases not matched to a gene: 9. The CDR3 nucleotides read TGTGCCAGCAGTGAAGCTATACGGACAGGGGGCTTGAATACGCAGTATTTT. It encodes CASSEAIRTGGLNTQYF.

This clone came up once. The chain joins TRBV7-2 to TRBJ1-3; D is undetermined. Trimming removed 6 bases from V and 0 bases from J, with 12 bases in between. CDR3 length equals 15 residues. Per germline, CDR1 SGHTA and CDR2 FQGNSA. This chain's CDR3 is CASRTAAGSGNTIYF. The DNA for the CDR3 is TGTGCCAGCAGGACTGCGGCTGGCTCTGGAAACACCATATATTTT.

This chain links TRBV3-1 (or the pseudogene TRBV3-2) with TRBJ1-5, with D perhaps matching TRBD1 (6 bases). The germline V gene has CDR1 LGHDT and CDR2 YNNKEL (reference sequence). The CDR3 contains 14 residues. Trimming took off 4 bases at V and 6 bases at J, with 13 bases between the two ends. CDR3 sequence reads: CASSPYRASQPQHF. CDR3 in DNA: TGTGCCAGCAGCCCTTACAGGGCCTCTCAGCCCCAGCATTTT.

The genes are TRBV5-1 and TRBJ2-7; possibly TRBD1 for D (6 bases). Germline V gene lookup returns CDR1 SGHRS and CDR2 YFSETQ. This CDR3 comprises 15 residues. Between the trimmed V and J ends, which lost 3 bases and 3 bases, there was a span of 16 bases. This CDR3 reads CASSSGVGAFYEQYF. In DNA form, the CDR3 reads TGCGCCAGCAGCTCAGGAGTGGGGGCCTTCTACGAGCAGTACTTC.

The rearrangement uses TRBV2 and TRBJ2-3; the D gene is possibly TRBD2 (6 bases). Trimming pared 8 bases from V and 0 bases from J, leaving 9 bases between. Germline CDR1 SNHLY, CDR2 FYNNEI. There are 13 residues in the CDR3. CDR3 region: CASGGISTDTQYF. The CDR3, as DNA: TGTGCCAGCGGGGGGATAAGCACAGATACGCAGTATTTT.